A selection of T cell receptor beta chains follows, all from one sample in a study of T cells in Graves' hyperthyroidism and ophthalmopathy. A single record per CDR3 protein comes from TCRdb applying MiXCR to the multiplex PCR reads. The sample contains some 600,000 distinct CDR3 sequences, about 15% of which appear only once. Input material: blood. These TCRs come from a woman aged 25 to 39 with Graves' hyperthyroidism that later progressed to Graves' ophthalmopathy. The CDR3 runs from the conserved cysteine through the conserved F or W. D genes are given only for firm matches. Only part of the rows carry a size: once, few, many, or a class if the clone is expanded.

v_gene,d_gene,abundance,j_gene,CDR3aa,CDR3nt
TRBV19,TRBD1,-,TRBJ1-2,CASSMATGGHYGYTF,TGTGCCAGTAGTATGGCTACAGGGGGCCACTATGGCTACACCTTC
TRBV3-1,TRBD1,-,TRBJ1-1,CASSHYRGLGTEAFF,TGTGCCAGCAGCCATTACAGGGGGCTAGGTACTGAAGCTTTCTTT
TRBV20-1,-,-,TRBJ1-2,CSAPGSWTSYGYTF,TGCAGTGCCCCTGGGTCATGGACGTCCTATGGCTACACCTTC
TRBV20-1,-,many,TRBJ2-5,CSARVGLGGKQETQYF,TGCAGTGCTAGAGTGGGGCTAGGCGGTAAACAAGAGACCCAGTACTTC
TRBV28,TRBD1,many,TRBJ1-1,CASRRQGNFEAFF,TGTGCCAGCAGACGACAGGGTAACTTTGAAGCTTTCTTT
TRBV24-1,-,few,TRBJ2-1,CATRAGAYNEQFF,TGTGCCACCAGGGCAGGGGCTTACAATGAGCAGTTCTTC
TRBV7-9,TRBD2,-,TRBJ2-7,CASSYVTGTKDEQYF,TGTGCCAGCAGCTATGTAACCGGGACTAAGGACGAGCAGTACTTC
TRBV2,-,many,TRBJ2-1,CASRELEDEQFF,TGTGCCAGCAGGGAATTAGAGGATGAGCAGTTCTTC
TRBV10-3,TRBD2,many,TRBJ2-2,CAIKDGSGDTGELFF,TGTGCCATCAAGGACGGAAGCGGGGACACCGGGGAGCTGTTTTTT
TRBV29-1,TRBD2,many,TRBJ2-7,CSVVAGEQYF,TGCAGCGTGGTAGCGGGCGAGCAGTACTTC
TRBV3-1,TRBD2,-,TRBJ2-1,CASSLGLADVGGWQFF,TGTGCCAGCAGCCTGGGACTAGCGGACGTGGGGGGTTGGCAGTTCTTC
TRBV9,-,many,TRBJ2-5,CASSARDLEGSQYF,TGTGCCAGCAGCGCCCGGGACCTTGAAGGGTCCCAGTACTTC
TRBV27,-,-,TRBJ2-2,CASSPDGITGELFF,TGTGCCAGCAGCCCTGACGGGATCACCGGGGAGCTGTTTTTT
TRBV2,-,-,TRBJ1-3,CASLPLQGNALISGNTIYF,TGTGCCAGCTTGCCCTTACAGGGAAACGCTCTCATCTCTGGAAACACCATATATTTT
TRBV30,-,many,TRBJ1-1,CAWSWARDTEAFF,TGTGCCTGGAGTTGGGCCAGGGACACTGAAGCTTTCTTT
TRBV2,TRBD1,many,TRBJ2-7,CASRADRGLIYEQYF,TGTGCCAGCAGGGCGGACAGGGGCCTGATTTACGAGCAGTACTTC
TRBV7-9,TRBD2,-,TRBJ2-7,CASSPTSGTSYNEQYF,TGTGCCAGCAGTCCAACTAGCGGGACCTCCTACAATGAGCAGTACTTC
TRBV16,-,-,TRBJ1-2,CASSTGSLGYGYTF,TGTGCCAGCAGTACAGGGTCACTAGGGTATGGCTACACCTTC
TRBV7-8,-,many,TRBJ2-5,CASSRSGAQETQYF,TGTGCCAGCAGCCGCTCGGGGGCACAAGAGACCCAGTACTTC
TRBV30,-,many,TRBJ2-2,CAWSLGPSGGELFF,TGTGCCTGGAGTCTCGGACCCTCGGGAGGGGAGCTGTTTTTT
TRBV29-1,TRBD1,-,TRBJ1-4,CSVEGGRGRVVEKLFF,TGCAGCGTTGAAGGGGGGAGGGGGCGAGTGGTTGAAAAACTGTTTTTT
TRBV24-1,-,many,TRBJ2-5,CATKGGGAGETQYF,TGTGCCACCAAGGGTGGCGGGGCGGGGGAGACCCAGTACTTC
TRBV28,-,few,TRBJ2-7,CASSGGPHFSYEQYF,TGTGCCAGCAGTGGGGGTCCCCATTTCTCCTACGAGCAGTACTTC
TRBV7-9,-,many,TRBJ2-7,CASSSPASGTPRPYEQYF,TGTGCCAGCAGCTCCCCTGCGAGCGGGACACCCAGACCCTACGAGCAGTACTTC
TRBV3-1,-,many,TRBJ2-1,CASSLSQSYNEQFF,TGTGCCAGCAGCCTGAGTCAGTCCTACAATGAGCAGTTCTTC
TRBV12-5,TRBD2,few,TRBJ2-1,CASGPRTSGGYNEQFF,TGTGCTAGTGGTCCTCGGACTAGCGGGGGCTACAATGAGCAGTTCTTC
TRBV24-1,TRBD1,few,TRBJ1-1,CATQPGQSNTEAFF,TGTGCCACGCAACCGGGACAGTCGAACACTGAAGCTTTCTTT
TRBV27,TRBD2,many,TRBJ2-3,CASSQIGTSGSLPDTQYF,TGTGCCAGCAGCCAAATCGGGACTAGCGGGAGTCTCCCAGATACGCAGTATTTT
TRBV13,TRBD2,many,TRBJ2-1,CASSQLAGDRNEQFF,TGTGCCAGCAGCCAACTAGCGGGAGATCGGAATGAGCAGTTCTTC
TRBV2,TRBD1,many,TRBJ1-1,CASRIGSGGTEAFF,TGTGCCAGCAGGATAGGGTCAGGGGGCACTGAAGCTTTCTTT
TRBV20-1,-,many,TRBJ2-5,CSARTTVQETQYF,TGCAGTGCAAGAACGACAGTCCAAGAGACCCAGTACTTC
TRBV7-2,TRBD1,-,TRBJ1-4,CASSRDRGRDEKLFF,TGTGCCAGCAGCCGGGACAGGGGTCGGGATGAAAAACTGTTTTTT
TRBV27,TRBD2,-,TRBJ2-1,CASSFGSGRDYNEQCF,TGTGCCAGCAGTTTCGGTAGCGGGAGGGACTACAATGAGCAGTGCTTC
TRBV7-9,-,many,TRBJ2-2,CASLWEGDPGELFF,TGTGCCAGCCTCTGGGAAGGGGATCCCGGGGAGCTGTTTTTT
TRBV30,TRBD2,-,TRBJ2-5,CAWNSGREEIEYF,TGTGCCTGGAACAGCGGGAGGGAAGAGATCGAGTACTTC
TRBV28,TRBD1,-,TRBJ1-5,CASSPGTGAWPQHF,TGTGCCAGCAGCCCCGGGACAGGAGCATGGCCCCAGCATTTT
TRBV4-1,-,-,TRBJ1-2,CASSQEAGTDFNYGYTF,TGCGCCAGCAGCCAAGAAGCCGGGACCGACTTTAACTATGGCTACACCTTC
TRBV3-1,TRBD2,many,TRBJ2-7,CASSQGLAETYEQYF,TGTGCCAGCAGCCAAGGTCTAGCGGAGACCTACGAGCAGTACTTC
TRBV13,TRBD1,many,TRBJ2-7,CASSSRQGGDEQYF,TGTGCCAGCAGCTCCAGACAGGGCGGCGACGAGCAGTACTTC
TRBV6-5,TRBD2,-,TRBJ2-5,CASSYLGRRQETQYF,TGTGCCAGCAGTTACCTCGGGAGGCGCCAAGAGACCCAGTACTTC
TRBV28,TRBD1,many,TRBJ1-5,CASSARRQGAMSNQPQHF,TGTGCCAGCAGTGCCCGTCGACAGGGGGCTATGAGCAATCAGCCCCAGCATTTT
TRBV6-1,TRBD2,many,TRBJ2-3,CASSPLGGRRGTDTQYF,TGTGCCAGCAGTCCCCTCGGCGGGAGACGGGGCACAGATACGCAGTATTTT
TRBV20-1,-,many,TRBJ2-5,CSALGWASQETQYF,TGCAGTGCCCTGGGATGGGCTAGCCAAGAGACCCAGTACTTC
TRBV4-2,-,few,TRBJ1-5,CASSQEPDHYQPQHF,TGTGCCAGCAGCCAAGAGCCAGATCACTATCAGCCCCAGCATTTT